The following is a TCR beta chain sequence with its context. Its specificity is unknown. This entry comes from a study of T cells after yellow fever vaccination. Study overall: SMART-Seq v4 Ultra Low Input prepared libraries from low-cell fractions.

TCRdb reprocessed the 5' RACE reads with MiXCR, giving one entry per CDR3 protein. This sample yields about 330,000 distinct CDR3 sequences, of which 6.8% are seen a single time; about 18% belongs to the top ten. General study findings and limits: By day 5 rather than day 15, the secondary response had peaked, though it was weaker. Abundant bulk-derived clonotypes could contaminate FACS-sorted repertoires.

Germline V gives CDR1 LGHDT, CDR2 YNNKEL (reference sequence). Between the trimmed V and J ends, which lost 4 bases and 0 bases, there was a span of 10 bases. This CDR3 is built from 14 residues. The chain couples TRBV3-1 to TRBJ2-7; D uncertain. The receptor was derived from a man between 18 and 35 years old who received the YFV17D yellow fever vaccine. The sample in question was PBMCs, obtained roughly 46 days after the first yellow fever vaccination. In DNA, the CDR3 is TGTGCCAGCAGCCCAGGCACCCGCTCCTACGAGCAGTACTTC. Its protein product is CASSPGTRSYEQYF.